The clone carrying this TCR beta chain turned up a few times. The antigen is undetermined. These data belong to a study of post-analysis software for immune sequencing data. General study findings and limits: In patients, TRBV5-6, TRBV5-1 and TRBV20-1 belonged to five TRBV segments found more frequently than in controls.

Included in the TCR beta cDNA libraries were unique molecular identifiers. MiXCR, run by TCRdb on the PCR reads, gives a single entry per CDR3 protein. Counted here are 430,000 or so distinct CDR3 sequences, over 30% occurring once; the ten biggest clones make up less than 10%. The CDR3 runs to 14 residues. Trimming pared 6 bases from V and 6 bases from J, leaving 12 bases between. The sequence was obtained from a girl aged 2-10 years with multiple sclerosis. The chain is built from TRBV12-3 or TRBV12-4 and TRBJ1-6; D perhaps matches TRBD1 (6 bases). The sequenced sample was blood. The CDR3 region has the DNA TGTGCCAGCAGCCCAGGGGTTTTTAATTCACCCCTCCACTTT. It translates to CASSPGVFNSPLHF.